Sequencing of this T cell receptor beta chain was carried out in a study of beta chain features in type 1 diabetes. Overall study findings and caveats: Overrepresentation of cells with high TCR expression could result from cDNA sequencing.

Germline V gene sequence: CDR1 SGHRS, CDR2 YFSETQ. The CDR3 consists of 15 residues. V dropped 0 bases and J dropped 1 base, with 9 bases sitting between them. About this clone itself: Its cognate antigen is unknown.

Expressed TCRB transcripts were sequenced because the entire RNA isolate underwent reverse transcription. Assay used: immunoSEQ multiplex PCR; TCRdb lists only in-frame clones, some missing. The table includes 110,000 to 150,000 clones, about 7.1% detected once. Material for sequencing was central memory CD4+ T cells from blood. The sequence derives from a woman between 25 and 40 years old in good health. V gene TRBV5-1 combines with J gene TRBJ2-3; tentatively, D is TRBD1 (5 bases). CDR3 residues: CASSLEGRRTDTQYF. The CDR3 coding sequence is TGCGCCAGCAGCTTGGAGGGGCGGCGCACAGATACGCAGTATTTT.